This record concerns one TCR beta chain sequence. Participant age was roughly 18 to 89 years, and participants resided in about 25 US areas. Study processing details: Amplification of reference gene primers was used by the study to estimate nucleated cell counts. Sequencing was performed with immunoSEQ multiplex PCR; in TCRdb, only in-frame clones are kept and a portion is missing. V and J calls and clone size come straight from that table; D and trimming were deduced from the DNA. The sample contains around 130,000 clones, around 84% of which appear only once. This specimen comes from a study of blood T cell repertoires in COVID-19. About the study: From the United States, Italy and Spain came samples of acute and convalescent COVID-19.

V shed 7 bases, J shed 8 bases, and the junction held 10 bases outside the gene matches. Germline CDR1 is SQVTM and CDR2 is ANQGSEA. The CDR3 loop spans 14 amino acids. The specimen sequenced was PBMCs or T cells enriched from blood (not recorded which). The source is a man aged 35 to 55 with acute COVID-19. This chain uses TRBV29-1 with TRBJ1-4, with TRBD1 matching over 10 bases. Written as DNA, the CDR3 is TGCAGCGGGATCGGGACAGGGGAGAACGAAAAACTGTTTTTT. Encoded protein: CSGIGTGENEKLFF.